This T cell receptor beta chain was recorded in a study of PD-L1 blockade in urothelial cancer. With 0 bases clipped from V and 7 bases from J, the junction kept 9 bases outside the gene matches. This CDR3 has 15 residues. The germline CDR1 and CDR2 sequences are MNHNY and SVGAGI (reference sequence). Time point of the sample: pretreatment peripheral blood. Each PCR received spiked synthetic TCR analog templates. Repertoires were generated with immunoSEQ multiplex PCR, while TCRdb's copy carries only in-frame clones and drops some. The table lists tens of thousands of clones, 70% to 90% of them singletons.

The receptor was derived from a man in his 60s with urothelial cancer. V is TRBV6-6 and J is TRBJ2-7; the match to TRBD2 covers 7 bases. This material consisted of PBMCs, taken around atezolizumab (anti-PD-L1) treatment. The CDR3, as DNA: TGTGCCAGCAGTTACTCACCACTAGCGATGAGTGAGCAGTACTTC. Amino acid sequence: CASSYSPLAMSEQYF.